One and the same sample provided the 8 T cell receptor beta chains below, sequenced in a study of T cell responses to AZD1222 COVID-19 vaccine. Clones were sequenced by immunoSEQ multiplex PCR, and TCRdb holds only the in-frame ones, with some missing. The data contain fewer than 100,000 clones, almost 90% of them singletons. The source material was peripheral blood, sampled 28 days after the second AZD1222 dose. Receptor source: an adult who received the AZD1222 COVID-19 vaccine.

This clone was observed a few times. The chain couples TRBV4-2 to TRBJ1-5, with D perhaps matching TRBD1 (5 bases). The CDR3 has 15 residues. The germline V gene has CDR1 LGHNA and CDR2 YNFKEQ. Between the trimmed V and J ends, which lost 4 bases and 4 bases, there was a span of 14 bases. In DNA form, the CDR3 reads TGTGCCAGCAGCCCTAAGGGGCTGACTAATCAGCCCCAGCATTTT. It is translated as CASSPKGLTNQPQHF.

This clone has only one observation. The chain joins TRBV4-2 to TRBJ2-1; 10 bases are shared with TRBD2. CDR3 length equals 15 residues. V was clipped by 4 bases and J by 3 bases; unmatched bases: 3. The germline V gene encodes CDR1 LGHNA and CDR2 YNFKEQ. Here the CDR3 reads CASSPKRGGYNEQFF. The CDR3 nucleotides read TGTGCCAGCAGCCCAAAGCGGGGGGGCTACAATGAGCAGTTCTTC.

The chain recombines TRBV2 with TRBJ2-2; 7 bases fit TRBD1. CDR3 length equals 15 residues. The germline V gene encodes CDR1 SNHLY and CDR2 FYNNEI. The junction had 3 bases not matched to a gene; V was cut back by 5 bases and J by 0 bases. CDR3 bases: TGTGCCAGCAGTACACAGGGGTCGAACACCGGGGAGCTGTTTTTT. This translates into CASSTQGSNTGELFF.

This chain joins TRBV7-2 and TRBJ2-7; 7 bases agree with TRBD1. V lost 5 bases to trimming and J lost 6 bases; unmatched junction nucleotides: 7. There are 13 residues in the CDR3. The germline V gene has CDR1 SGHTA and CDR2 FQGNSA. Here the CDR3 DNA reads TGTGCCAGCAGCCTCCTCGGACAGGCCGAGCAGTACTTC. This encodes CASSLLGQAEQYF.

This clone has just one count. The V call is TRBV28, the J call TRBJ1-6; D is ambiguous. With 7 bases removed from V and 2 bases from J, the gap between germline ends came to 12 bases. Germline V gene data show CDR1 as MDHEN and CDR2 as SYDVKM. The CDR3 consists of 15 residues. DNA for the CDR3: TGTGCCAGCAAACCGACATATACCTATAATTCACCCCTCCACTTT. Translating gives CASKPTYTYNSPLHF.

The CDR3 DNA is TGTGCCAGCAGCCCCATACCCGGACCCAGCGGGGGGGCGGCTTACAATGAGCAGTTCTTC. Translation: CASSPIPGPSGGAAYNEQFF. The chain uses TRBV27 and TRBJ2-1, with 10 bases lining up with TRBD2. Per the germline V gene, CDR1 is MNHEY and CDR2 is SMNVEV (reference sequence). The CDR3 consists of 20 residues. V lost 6 bases, J lost 4 bases, and 21 bases stayed unmatched.

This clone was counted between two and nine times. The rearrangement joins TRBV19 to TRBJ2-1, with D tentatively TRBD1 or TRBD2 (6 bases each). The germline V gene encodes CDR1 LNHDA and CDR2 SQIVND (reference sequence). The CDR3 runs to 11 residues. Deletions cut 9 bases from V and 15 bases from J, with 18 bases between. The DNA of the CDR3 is TGTGCCAGCACCCTTGGGGGGCAGGCGTTCTTC. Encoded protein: CASTLGGQAFF.

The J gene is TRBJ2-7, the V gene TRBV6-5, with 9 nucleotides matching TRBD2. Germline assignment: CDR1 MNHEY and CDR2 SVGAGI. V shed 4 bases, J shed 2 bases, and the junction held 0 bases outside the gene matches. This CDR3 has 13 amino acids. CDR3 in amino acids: CASSLAGAYEQYF. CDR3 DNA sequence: TGTGCCAGCAGTTTAGCGGGGGCCTACGAGCAGTACTTC.